Shown below are 12 T cell receptor beta chains from a single sample sequenced in a study of cytomegalovirus exposure and HLA in healthy donors. Assay used: immunoSEQ multiplex PCR; TCRdb lists only in-frame clones, some missing. Counted here are 300,000 to 350,000 clones, approximately 88% occurring once; the ten biggest clones make up around 0.96%. Material: PBMCs. The receptors come from a young man in good health and CMV-seronegative.

The chain combines TRBV19 with TRBJ2-5, with a tentative D call TRBD2 (6 bases). Germline CDR1 and CDR2: LNHDA and SQIVND (reference sequence). Trimming took 5 bases from V and 2 from J, leaving 15 bases between them. CDR3 length: 15 residues. CDR3 loop: CASSAYKEGQETQYF. The CDR3 coding sequence is TGTGCCAGTAGTGCTTATAAGGAGGGGCAAGAGACCCAGTACTTC.

The chain uses TRBV10-3 and TRBJ1-2; possibly TRBD1 for D (6 bases). From germline, CDR1 is ENHRY and CDR2 SYGVKD. The V end was cut by 10 bases, the J end by 6 bases, with 18 bases between. The CDR3 totals 13 residues. CDR3 in amino acids: CATRQAATDGYTF. The CDR3 region has the DNA TGTGCCACCAGACAGGCAGCCACTGATGGCTACACCTTC.

The genes are TRBV4-1 and TRBJ2-1, with 8 nucleotides matching TRBD2. This CDR3 spans 16 amino acids. Germline V gives CDR1 MGHRA, CDR2 YSYEKL. The trim removed 4 bases at V and 2 bases at J, leaving 7 bases unmatched. The chain's CDR3 is CASSLTLAETYNEQFF. DNA of the CDR3: TGCGCCAGCAGCCTAACACTAGCGGAGACCTACAATGAGCAGTTCTTC.

The chain uses TRBV2 and TRBJ2-3; 8 nucleotides line up with TRBD2. CDR1 and CDR2 from the germline V gene are SNHLY and FYNNEI. The CDR3 runs 14 residues. Losses at the gene ends were 5 bases for V and 1 base for J; bases not matched to a gene: 2. This CDR3 reads CASSLTSGTDTQYF. CDR3 in DNA: TGTGCCAGCAGTCTGACTAGCGGCACAGATACGCAGTATTTT.

V gene TRBV10-3 combines with J gene TRBJ2-7; possible D gene TRBD2, 7 bases. This CDR3 region has 15 residues. Trimming shortened V by 2 bases and J by 1 base, and 12 bases separated the two germline ends. Germline CDR1 and CDR2: ENHRY and SYGVKD. The DNA of the CDR3 is TGTGCCATCAGTGAGAGGGGGAGGGAGTCCTACGAGCAGTACTTC. It yields the protein CAISERGRESYEQYF.

This clone was recorded once. The chain uses TRBV14 and TRBJ1-6, with 9 bases that match TRBD1. Trimming cost V 3 bases and J 1 base; bases outside gene matches: 4. Per the germline V gene, CDR1 is SGHDN and CDR2 is FVKESK. The CDR3 contains 17 residues. CDR3 amino acids: CASSHNRGPSYNSPLHF. CDR3 DNA sequence: TGTGCCAGCAGCCATAACAGGGGGCCATCCTATAATTCACCCCTCCACTTT.

J is TRBJ1-5 and V is TRBV27, with D unclear. Trimming pared 3 bases from V and 2 bases from J, leaving 8 bases between. The CDR3 consists of 14 residues. CDR1 is MNHEY and CDR2 is SMNVEV in the germline V gene (reference sequence). DNA for the CDR3: TGTGCCAGCAGTTTCGACAACCGCAATCAGCCCCAGCATTTT. It specifies CASSFDNRNQPQHF.

The chain is built from TRBV2 and TRBJ2-3, with D unclear. CDR3 size: 14 residues. V was cut by 2 bases and J by 4 bases, with 10 bases left in between. The germline gives CDR1 SNHLY, CDR2 FYNNEI. The CDR3 region has the DNA TGTGCCAGCAGTGAACGGTTAGTCGCAGATACGCAGTATTTT. As protein: CASSERLVADTQYF.

This clone was observed a few times. This chain connects TRBV7-9 to TRBJ1-3, with D perhaps matching TRBD1 (5 bases). Germline assignment: CDR1 SEHNR and CDR2 FQNEAQ (reference sequence). Deletions cut 5 bases from V and 9 bases from J, with 17 bases between. CDR3 length: 14 amino acids. The CDR3 DNA sequence: TGTGCCAGCAGCCGGGACGGGGGGTTGAGCACCATATATTTT. Its translation is CASSRDGGLSTIYF.

The chain links TRBV2 to TRBJ2-2; TRBD1 might be the D (5 bases). This CDR3 is built from 15 residues. Germline V lookup: CDR1 SNHLY, CDR2 FYNNEI. Trimming took 6 bases from V and 1 from J, leaving 12 bases between them. The CDR3 spells CASRPDRMNTGELFF. The CDR3 nucleotides are TGTGCCAGCAGGCCTGACAGAATGAACACCGGGGAGCTGTTTTTT.

This sequence joins TRBV6-1 and TRBJ2-7; the D gene is possibly TRBD2 (5 bases). V was pared by 5 bases and J by 6 bases, with 8 bases between. CDR1 is MNHNS and CDR2 is SASEGT in the germline V gene. The CDR3 covers 11 residues. The CDR3: CASSHGVEQYF. DNA for the CDR3: TGTGCCAGCAGTCACGGGGTCGAGCAGTACTTC.

The gene calls are TRBV25-1 and TRBJ1-4; unclear D gene. There are 16 residues in the CDR3. Germline CDR1 MGHDK, CDR2 SYGVNS. V gave up 4 bases and J gave up 8 bases, with 20 bases separating them. The CDR3 DNA sequence: TGTGCCAGCAGTGGTCAATCGTGGAGGGTAGCGGAAAAACTGTTTTTT. This translates into CASSGQSWRVAEKLFF.